The following is a T cell receptor beta chain sequence with its context. No antigen is known for it. Primers: 60 Vbeta forward and 13 Jbeta reverse. The protocol was immunoSEQ multiplex PCR, while the TCRdb copy is restricted to in-frame clones and leaves out a portion. In the table there are 60,000 to 65,000 clones, approximately 71% of which are singletons. CDR1 and CDR2 (germline): SQVTM, ANQGSEA. The CDR3 has 11 amino acids. The data stem from a study of cytomegalovirus exposure and HLA in healthy donors. Whole-study results and caveats: Some V segments, TRBV6-2 and TRBV6-3 among them, were indistinguishable and were therefore excluded. Earlier findings revealed that most TCR beta V segments proved productive either about 87% or about 30% of the time. The listing of 150 to 200 TCR beta chains classed them as cytomegalovirus-associated.

This clonotype was sampled from a man between 45 and 60 years old in good health and CMV-seropositive. The chain combines TRBV29-1 with TRBJ2-3, with D possibly matching TRBD2 (5 bases). What was sequenced was PBMCs. CDR3 sequence reads: CSYTVADTQYF. The CDR3 nucleotides read TGCAGTTATACCGTAGCGGATACGCAGTATTTT.